This is a list of T cell receptor beta chains from one sample in a study of T cells after yellow fever vaccination. A single record per CDR3 protein comes from TCRdb applying MiXCR to the 5' RACE reads. This table holds 250,000 to 400,000 distinct CDR3 sequences, 4% to 5.5% found once. The starting material was PBMCs, obtained 15 days after the yellow fever booster vaccination. These receptors were collected from a man aged 18 to 29 who received the YFV17D yellow fever vaccine. Each CDR3 is given with its conserved first and last residue. A D gene is named only where the DNA matches it firmly. Part of the rows lack a size; the others show once, few, many or a class for expanded clones.

J	D	size	V	CDR3	DNA
TRBJ2-3	TRBD1	many	TRBV29-1	CSSRTGLTDTQYF	TGCAGCTCCCGGACAGGGCTCACAGATACGCAGTATTTT
TRBJ2-3	TRBD1	.	TRBV27	CASSSPVDRGFDTQYF	TGTGCCAGCAGTAGCCCCGTCGACAGGGGGTTTGATACGCAGTATTTT
TRBJ2-2	.	.	TRBV24-1	CATSDQNTGELFF	TGTGCCACCAGTGACCAGAACACCGGGGAGCTGTTTTTT
TRBJ2-3	.	many	TRBV7-2	CASSFNGFGDTQYF	TGTGCCAGCAGCTTTAATGGATTTGGAGATACGCAGTATTTT
TRBJ2-2	.	many	TRBV12-3/TRBV12-4	CATREWSNTGELFF	TGTGCCACCCGGGAGTGGTCTAACACCGGGGAGCTGTTTTTT
TRBJ2-3	TRBD2	few	TRBV6-2/TRBV6-3	CASSEAGGDTDTQYF	TGTGCCAGCAGTGAAGCGGGGGGAGACACAGATACGCAGTATTTT
TRBJ2-2	TRBD1	many	TRBV5-1	CASTSTGTGVTGELFF	TGCGCCAGCACCTCAACGGGGACAGGGGTCACCGGGGAGCTGTTTTTT
TRBJ2-7	.	few	TRBV10-2	CATSRSGLYEQYF	TGCGCCACTTCGAGGAGTGGCCTCTACGAGCAGTACTTC
TRBJ2-5	.	.	TRBV5-1	CASSPSLNPFGETQYF	TGCGCCAGCAGCCCGAGCCTCAATCCTTTTGGAGAGACCCAGTACTTC
TRBJ2-3	.	many	TRBV24-1	CATSAYRVADTQYF	TGTGCCACCAGTGCCTACAGGGTTGCAGATACGCAGTATTTT
TRBJ1-2	TRBD1	many	TRBV20-1	CSAGVNDRGVGGYTF	TGCAGTGCCGGAGTAAATGACAGGGGGGTAGGTGGCTACACCTTC
TRBJ1-1	TRBD1	few	TRBV5-1	CASSTPGGGYTEAFF	TGCGCCAGCAGCACCCCGGGAGGGGGCTACACTGAAGCTTTCTTT
TRBJ1-1	.	.	TRBV5-1	CASSLAGQMNTEAFF	TGCGCCAGCAGCTTGGCTGGGCAAATGAACACTGAAGCTTTCTTT
TRBJ1-2	TRBD1	many	TRBV7-9	CASSPSGQGASGYTF	TGTGCCAGCAGCCCAAGTGGACAGGGGGCGAGTGGCTACACCTTC
TRBJ2-3	.	few	TRBV5-1	CASSLVDSTDTQYF	TGCGCCAGCAGCTTGGTGGACAGTACAGATACGCAGTATTTT
TRBJ2-2	.	many	TRBV18	CASSSRTSEPGELFF	TGTGCCAGCTCATCGCGGACCTCGGAGCCCGGGGAGCTGTTTTTT
TRBJ1-4	.	few	TRBV5-1	CASSLGRGGEKLFF	TGCGCCAGCAGCTTGGGAAGGGGTGGTGAAAAACTGTTTTTT
TRBJ1-1	.	.	TRBV5-1	CASSLATMNTEAFF	TGCGCCAGCAGCTTGGCCACCATGAACACTGAAGCTTTCTTT
TRBJ2-3	.	.	TRBV7-3	CASSLRSGTDTQYF	TGTGCCAGCAGCTTAAGGTCCGGCACAGATACGCAGTATTTT
TRBJ1-2	TRBD1	.	TRBV10-3	CAITAWDSEFYGYTF	TGTGCCATCACTGCGTGGGACAGCGAATTCTATGGCTACACCTTC
TRBJ2-1	.	.	TRBV19	CASSIGKKAYNEQFF	TGTGCCAGTAGTATTGGAAAGAAGGCCTACAATGAGCAGTTCTTC
TRBJ1-1	.	many	TRBV30	CAWRKQGNTEAFF	TGTGCCTGGAGGAAACAGGGGAACACTGAAGCTTTCTTT
TRBJ1-5	TRBD1	many	TRBV12-3/TRBV12-4	CASSRDSSGPQHF	TGTGCCAGCAGCCGGGACAGCTCCGGTCCCCAGCATTTT
TRBJ2-2	.	few	TRBV6-6	CASSYSYRVSTGELFF	TGTGCCAGCAGTTACTCATACAGGGTTAGCACCGGGGAGCTGTTTTTT
TRBJ1-1	TRBD1	few	TRBV5-6	CASSSRTGWNTEAFF	TGTGCCAGCAGCTCGAGGACAGGGTGGAACACTGAAGCTTTCTTT
TRBJ1-1	TRBD1	few	TRBV5-1	CASSLEAGQVTEAFF	TGCGCCAGCAGCTTGGAGGCCGGACAGGTCACTGAAGCTTTCTTT
TRBJ2-1	.	few	TRBV7-3	CASSLIGGAYNEQFF	TGTGCCAGCAGCTTAATAGGGGGGGCCTACAATGAGCAGTTCTTC
TRBJ1-5	TRBD1	once	TRBV12-3/TRBV12-4	CASGTGGYGNLPQHF	TGTGCCAGCGGCACAGGGGGTTACGGCAATCTGCCCCAGCATTTT
TRBJ1-1	.	.	TRBV3-1	CASSSMDSVDTEAFF	TGTGCCAGCAGCTCAATGGACAGTGTCGACACTGAAGCTTTCTTT
TRBJ2-1	.	many	TRBV12-3/TRBV12-4	CASSLVHNEQFF	TGTGCCAGCAGTTTAGTGCACAATGAGCAGTTCTTC
TRBJ2-3	.	many	TRBV7-6	CASSLVAYGYTDTQYF	TGTGCCAGCAGCTTAGTGGCTTATGGCTACACAGATACGCAGTATTTT
TRBJ1-5	.	few	TRBV20-1	CSARGRLFQPQHF	TGCAGTGCTAGAGGGAGACTCTTTCAGCCCCAGCATTTT
TRBJ2-1	TRBD2	few	TRBV2	CASTPGGGVVLYEQFF	TGTGCCAGCACCCCTGGCGGGGGGGTGGTCTTGTATGAGCAGTTCTTC
TRBJ1-4	.	many	TRBV6-5	CASSYRRNEKLFF	TGTGCCAGCAGTTACAGGAGAAATGAAAAACTGTTTTTT
TRBJ2-3	.	few	TRBV15	CATSILGPTAADTQYF	TGTGCCACCAGCATATTAGGACCGACGGCCGCAGATACGCAGTATTTT
TRBJ2-3	TRBD1	many	TRBV6-2/TRBV6-3	CASSFGQGADTQYF	TGTGCCAGCAGTTTTGGACAGGGGGCAGATACGCAGTATTTT
TRBJ1-2	TRBD1	many	TRBV12-3/TRBV12-4	CASSRTGYGYTF	TGTGCCAGCAGTCGGACAGGCTATGGCTACACCTTC
TRBJ2-1	TRBD2	many	TRBV7-2	CASSLERGGRDEQFF	TGTGCCAGCAGCTTAGAACGGGGGGGCCGGGATGAGCAGTTCTTC
TRBJ2-3	TRBD2	.	TRBV5-1	CASSLAFSGVSDTQYF	TGCGCCAGCAGCTTGGCCTTTAGCGGGGTCTCAGATACGCAGTATTTT
TRBJ1-6	.	few	TRBV20-1	CSAPRGGNYNSPLHF	TGCAGTGCCCCCCGGGGGGGAAACTATAATTCACCCCTCCACTTT
TRBJ2-3	.	many	TRBV7-3	CASSLKAAGDTQYF	TGTGCCAGCAGCTTAAAGGCAGCTGGGGATACGCAGTATTTT
TRBJ1-1	TRBD1	.	TRBV6-5	CATQRVTGGTEAFF	TGTGCCACCCAACGGGTCACAGGGGGCACTGAAGCTTTCTTT
TRBJ1-2	.	.	TRBV7-2	CASTLVDGGYTF	TGTGCCAGCACCCTGGTAGACGGTGGCTACACCTTC
TRBJ1-1	TRBD1	many	TRBV7-2	CASSAQGQGNTEAFF	TGTGCCAGCAGCGCCCAGGGACAGGGGAACACTGAAGCTTTCTTT
TRBJ1-3	.	medium-sized	TRBV6-6	CASRPGNTIYF	TGTGCCAGCAGGCCAGGAAACACCATATATTTT
TRBJ2-1	.	.	TRBV29-1	CSVESDYNEQFF	TGCAGCGTTGAATCCGACTACAATGAGCAGTTCTTC
TRBJ2-1	TRBD2	many	TRBV5-1	CASSRRTSGLFVSDEQFF	TGCGCCAGCAGTCGGCGAACTAGCGGTCTCTTTGTCAGTGATGAGCAGTTCTTC
TRBJ2-1	TRBD2	.	TRBV6-6	CASSYSSGGRNEQFF	TGTGCCAGCAGTTACTCTAGCGGGGGGCGGAATGAGCAGTTCTTC
TRBJ1-3	TRBD1	few	TRBV10-3	CAIRAKQGPIYF	TGTGCCATCAGGGCCAAACAGGGGCCCATATATTTT